This passage covers 30 T cell receptor beta chains from one sample sequenced in a study of T cells in Graves' hyperthyroidism and ophthalmopathy. Researchers amplified the TCR beta CDR3 regions from RNA transcripts. The study used the HTBI primer set for a first-round RT-PCR of the TCR CDR3. TCRdb analysed the multiplex PCR reads with MiXCR anew, one entry per CDR3 protein. The sample contains more than 550,000 distinct CDR3 sequences, about 45% of which appear only once. The sample was peripheral blood or thyroid tissue (not recorded which). The receptors here all came from an adult man with Graves' disease, either hyperthyroidism or ophthalmopathy (not recorded which).

The J gene is TRBJ1-3, the V gene TRBV2; D is perhaps TRBD1 (6 bases). V lost 2 bases, J lost 10 bases, and 9 bases lay in between. The germline CDR1 and CDR2 sequences are SNHLY and FYNNEI. The CDR3 covers 12 residues. The CDR3: CASSEQGRTIYF. In DNA, the CDR3 is TGTGCCAGCAGTGAACAGGGGAGAACCATATATTTT.

This clonotype was seen only a few times. The J gene is TRBJ2-6, the V gene TRBV7-2; TRBD1 matches at 10 bases. The CDR3 contains 16 residues. Looked up from germline, CDR1 is SGHTA and CDR2 is FQGNSA. Germline trimming cut 6 bases from V and 2 bases from J; bases unmatched to any gene: 4. The CDR3 spells CASRPGTGAGANVLTF. In nucleotides, the CDR3 is TGTGCCAGCAGACCCGGGACAGGGGCTGGGGCCAACGTCCTGACTTTC.

J is TRBJ1-5 and V is TRBV15; TRBD1 aligns across 9 bases. Germline trimming cut 5 bases from V and 6 bases from J; bases unmatched to any gene: 5. In germline, CDR1 is LNHNV, CDR2 YYDKDF (reference sequence). The CDR3 has 14 residues. CDR3 sequence: CATSGDRAGQPQHF. CDR3 nucleotides: TGTGCCACCAGCGGGGACAGGGCGGGTCAGCCCCAGCATTTT.

This clonotype was found once. The CDR3: CASSLVPQGASPLHF. The CDR3 DNA reads as TGTGCCAGCAGCTTAGTCCCACAGGGGGCCTCACCCCTCCACTTT. This chain connects TRBV7-8 to TRBJ1-6; TRBD1 matches at 9 bases. The CDR3 sequence is 15 residues long. V shed 1 base, J shed 10 bases, and the junction held 5 bases outside the gene matches. Germline V gene data show CDR1 as SGHVS and CDR2 as FQNEAQ.

This clonotype was detected a few times. This chain links TRBV6-1 with TRBJ2-5; TRBD2 agrees at 9 bases. The CDR3 has 14 amino acids. Per the germline V gene, CDR1 is MNHNS and CDR2 is SASEGT. The trim removed 7 bases at V and 1 base at J, leaving 4 bases unmatched. The CDR3 DNA reads as TGTGCCAGCATCAGAGCGGGGGGCCAAGAGACCCAGTACTTC. Protein product: CASIRAGGQETQYF.

The genes are TRBV5-1 and TRBJ1-1, with 8 nucleotides matching TRBD1. The germline V gene has CDR1 SGHRS and CDR2 YFSETQ. CDR3 size: 13 residues. Trimming removed 4 bases from V and 11 bases from J; junction bases left unmatched: 10. CDR3 nucleotide sequence: TGCGCCAGCAGCCTCTGGACAGGGACATTTGCTTTCTTT. Its protein product is CASSLWTGTFAFF.

This clonotype came up many times. This chain links TRBV24-1 with TRBJ2-5; D gene uncertain. Trimming removed 3 bases from V and 2 bases from J, with 12 bases in between. Germline values: CDR1 KGHDR, CDR2 SFDVKD. The CDR3 extends over 15 amino acids. The CDR3 region is CATSDVLSGQETQYF. Written as DNA, the CDR3 is TGTGCCACCAGTGATGTATTGTCAGGACAAGAGACCCAGTACTTC.

This chain uses TRBV7-8 with TRBJ2-7; TRBD2 matches at 13 bases. The V and J ends lost 10 bases and 2 bases, in that order; junction bases with no gene match: 5. The CDR3 sequence is 14 residues long. The germline CDR1 and CDR2 sequences are SGHVS and FQNEAQ. The CDR3 here is CATKLAGGAYEQYF. In DNA, the CDR3 is TGTGCCACGAAACTAGCGGGGGGGGCCTACGAGCAGTACTTC.

This clonotype was seen ten or more times. The gene calls are TRBV24-1 and TRBJ1-5; 7 nucleotides match TRBD1. The CDR3 length is 13 residues. The ends lost 7 bases at V and 7 bases at J; junction bases unmatched: 6. In germline, CDR1 is KGHDR, CDR2 SFDVKD. The CDR3 region is CATRGAGGQPQHF. The CDR3 DNA sequence: TGTGCCACCAGGGGGGCAGGGGGGCAGCCCCAGCATTTT.

V and J are TRBV15 and TRBJ1-1; TRBD1 matches 12 bases. Trimming removed 5 bases from V and 0 bases from J; junction bases left unmatched: 4. CDR1 and CDR2 (germline): LNHNV, YYDKDF (reference sequence). This CDR3 is built from 16 residues. CDR3 protein: CATSFGTGGLNTEAFF. In nucleotides, the CDR3 is TGTGCCACCAGCTTCGGGACAGGGGGCCTGAACACTGAAGCTTTCTTT.

The chain recombines TRBV2 with TRBJ2-7; D is perhaps TRBD2 (6 bases). V lost 6 bases and J lost 2, with 23 bases in between. There are 17 residues in the CDR3. Germline CDR1 reads SNHLY; CDR2 reads FYNNEI. CDR3 sequence (DNA): TGTGCCAGCAGCGTCCGGGCGGGGAATCCTTTCACCTACGAGCAGTACTTC. It codes for CASSVRAGNPFTYEQYF.

The chain recombines TRBV7-9 with TRBJ1-5; D is perhaps TRBD1 (5 bases). V was pared by 6 bases and J by 7 bases, with 19 bases between. From germline, CDR1 is SEHNR and CDR2 FQNEAQ (reference sequence). This CDR3 region has 15 residues. CDR3 bases: TGTGCCAGCAGTCCCCGGGACGGCGACGACCAGCCCCAGCATTTT. Its protein is CASSPRDGDDQPQHF.

This clonotype was seen a few times. The genes are TRBV2 and TRBJ2-7, with 9 bases identical to TRBD2. The CDR3 is 14 residues long. With 4 bases clipped from V and 4 bases from J, the junction kept 5 bases outside the gene matches. In germline, CDR1 is SNHLY, CDR2 FYNNEI. Written as DNA, the CDR3 is TGTGCCAGCAGTGGGGCTAGCGGGAAATACGAGCAGTACTTC. This codes for CASSGASGKYEQYF.

The rearrangement uses TRBV7-8 and TRBJ1-2; possible D gene TRBD1, 6 bases. Per germline, CDR1 SGHVS and CDR2 FQNEAQ. This CDR3 region has 15 residues. The V end was cut by 2 bases, the J end by 3 bases, with 13 bases between. This CDR3 reads CASSLLTGLYYGYTF. The CDR3 bases are TGTGCCAGCAGCTTACTTACAGGGCTGTACTATGGCTACACCTTC.

This clonotype was seen only a few times. The chain couples TRBV13 to TRBJ1-1, with a weak D call TRBD1 (5 bases). The CDR3 has 15 amino acids. Germline CDR1 PRHDT, CDR2 FYEKMQ (reference sequence). Deletions cut 5 bases from V and 2 bases from J, with 15 bases between. The CDR3 bases are TGTGCCAGCAGCCCGAGGGTGGGGGGTAACACTGAAGCTTTCTTT. Protein product: CASSPRVGGNTEAFF.

This clonotype was counted at least ten times. The chain links TRBV15 to TRBJ1-5, with 9 bases fitting TRBD1. With 9 bases clipped from V and 4 bases from J, the junction kept 10 bases outside the gene matches. CDR3 length equals 15 residues. CDR1 is LNHNV, CDR2 YYDKDF, per germline (reference sequence). This CDR3 is CATKDLGQGNQPQHF. The CDR3, as DNA: TGTGCCACTAAAGACCTGGGACAGGGAAATCAGCCCCAGCATTTT.

The V call is TRBV10-3, the J call TRBJ1-2, with D possibly matching TRBD1 (6 bases). Trimming took off 8 bases at V and 0 bases at J, with 10 bases between the two ends. Germline lookup yields CDR1 ENHRY and CDR2 SYGVKD. The CDR3 runs 13 residues. The CDR3 DNA reads TGTGCCATCTTGCAGGGGACTAACTATGGCTACACCTTC. Amino acids: CAILQGTNYGYTF.

This CDR3 is CASSSSDYYEQYF. Written as DNA, the CDR3 is TGTGCCAGCAGCTCCAGCGACTACTACGAGCAGTACTTC. J is TRBJ2-7 and V is TRBV7-2, with D tentatively TRBD2 (5 bases). V was shortened by 4 bases and J by 3 bases, with 10 bases between the two germline ends. The V gene's germline CDR1 is SGHTA and CDR2 FQGNSA. The CDR3 extends over 13 amino acids.

This clonotype was observed many times. The V and J genes are TRBV4-1 and TRBJ1-5; no reliable D call. There are 15 residues in the CDR3. The V end was cut by 0 bases, the J end by 2 bases, with 8 bases between. The V gene's germline CDR1 is MGHRA and CDR2 YSYEKL. The CDR3 coding sequence is TGCGCCAGCAGCCAAGATCCCGGGCGCAATCAGCCCCAGCATTTT. It specifies CASSQDPGRNQPQHF.

CDR3 bases: TGCAGTGCTAGGTGGGAGCAGTACTTC. It is translated as CSARWEQYF. This chain links TRBV20-1 with TRBJ2-7, with D uncertain. The V end lost 3 bases, the J end lost 7 bases, and 4 bases lay between the germline ends. This CDR3 region has 9 residues. CDR1 and CDR2 from the germline V gene are DFQATT and SNEGSKA (reference sequence).

V usage is TRBV2 and J usage is TRBJ1-5; 9 bases align to TRBD1. With V trimmed by 2 bases and J by 7 bases, 9 bases remained unmatched. This CDR3 has 16 residues. Germline V lookup: CDR1 SNHLY, CDR2 FYNNEI. The CDR3 here is CASSELGQGLGQPQHF. The CDR3 bases are TGTGCCAGCAGTGAACTGGGACAGGGTTTAGGGCAGCCCCAGCATTTT.

This clonotype is a singleton in its sample. The genes are TRBV20-1 and TRBJ1-5; 11 bases agree with TRBD1. Germline V gene data show CDR1 as DFQATT and CDR2 as SNEGSKA (reference sequence). This CDR3 is 16 amino acids long. V was clipped by 6 bases and J by 0 bases; unmatched bases: 7. CDR3 nucleotides: TGCAGTGCCCTGGACAGGGGGCTACGTAGCAATCAGCCCCAGCATTTT. It yields the protein CSALDRGLRSNQPQHF.

This clonotype was counted a few times. The gene calls are TRBV5-1 and TRBJ2-5; D uncertain. This CDR3 contains 12 residues. Trimming left V 2 bases short and J 6 bases short, with 8 bases between. Germline V gives CDR1 SGHRS, CDR2 YFSETQ. The CDR3 sequence is CASSFEDQTQYF. The CDR3 nucleotides are TGCGCCAGCAGCTTTGAAGATCAGACCCAGTACTTC.

The CDR3 DNA is TGCAGCGCAGGGGTCATCGGTGAAAAACTGTTTTTT. Translating gives CSAGVIGEKLFF. The chain couples TRBV29-1 to TRBJ1-4; a weak D match, TRBD1 (6 bases). The ends were cut back, 7 bases at V and 7 bases at J, with 13 bases in the middle. This CDR3 has 12 amino acids. The germline gives CDR1 SQVTM, CDR2 ANQGSEA. The full variable domain, rest sourced from reference TRBV29-1 and TRBJ1-4, is SAVISQKPSRDICQRGTSLTIQCQVDSQVTMMFWYRQQPGQSLTLIATANQGSEATYESGFVIDKFPISRPNLTFSTLTVSNMSPEDSSIYLCSAGVIGEKLFFGSGTQLSVL.

A few counts support this clonotype. The genes are TRBV7-3 and TRBJ1-5; D unclear. Germline V lookup: CDR1 SGHTA, CDR2 FQGTGA. CDR3 length: 16 residues. V lost 6 bases to trimming and J lost 5 bases, with 20 bases between them. The CDR3 nucleotides read TGTGCCAGCAGTCCCCACCCGGGTCCTTTACATCAGCCCCAGCATTTT. It encodes CASSPHPGPLHQPQHF.

The CDR3 DNA sequence: TGTGCCAGCAGCCCACATCTTGTCTTCTTGAACACTGAAGCTTTCTTT. Translating gives CASSPHLVFLNTEAFF. This sequence joins TRBV7-8 and TRBJ1-1; D not certain. The V and J ends lost 5 bases and 0 bases respectively, with 16 bases between them. CDR3 size: 16 residues. Germline loops: CDR1 SGHVS, CDR2 FQNEAQ.

This clonotype has ten or more counts. V is TRBV2 and J is TRBJ1-1, with D unresolved. Germline values: CDR1 SNHLY, CDR2 FYNNEI. The ends were cut back, 2 bases at V and 4 bases at J, with 5 bases in the middle. The CDR3 length is 12 residues. CDR3 protein: CASSEQFTEAFF. In nucleotides, the CDR3 is TGTGCCAGCAGTGAACAGTTCACTGAAGCTTTCTTT.

This clonotype has just a few counts. The chain recombines TRBV20-1 with TRBJ1-5; D is possibly TRBD1 (5 bases). The V and J ends lost 6 bases and 0 bases respectively, with 9 bases between them. The germline CDR1 and CDR2 sequences are DFQATT and SNEGSKA (reference sequence). This CDR3 comprises 13 residues. CDR3: CSAEGYSNQPQHF. The CDR3 DNA reads as TGCAGTGCGGAGGGGTATAGCAATCAGCCCCAGCATTTT.

The rearrangement links TRBV7-2 to TRBJ1-1; 8 bases are a match to TRBD1. The CDR3 is 13 residues long. V was clipped by 4 bases and J by 10 bases; unmatched bases: 8. The V gene's germline CDR1 is SGHTA and CDR2 FQGNSA. The CDR3 loop is CASSSVRDRIAFF. The DNA of the CDR3 is TGTGCCAGCAGCTCTGTCCGGGACAGGATAGCTTTCTTT.

This clonotype was counted only a few times. The chain couples TRBV20-1 to TRBJ2-7; 12 nucleotides line up with TRBD2. CDR1 is DFQATT, CDR2 SNEGSKA, per germline (reference sequence). This CDR3 has 17 amino acids. V shed 3 bases and J 6 bases; nucleotides not matched to a gene: 15. CDR3 sequence reads: CSASLLAGGPGTSEQYF. The CDR3 bases are TGCAGTGCTAGTTTGCTAGCGGGAGGGCCAGGGACCTCCGAGCAGTACTTC.